This T cell receptor beta chain comes out of a study of T-cell reconstitution after alpha-beta-depleted transplantation in children. Notes on the study in general: Several hundred expanded graft clones reportedly supplied alpha-beta T cells about two months after transplant. T-cell numbers and diversity one year post-transplant derived largely from freshly generated T cells. In some patients, recipient T cells and intrathymic progenitors surviving conditioning explained high day-60 diversity.

Unique molecular identifiers were incorporated into the prepared TCRbeta library. TCRdb called the PCR reads again in MiXCR, with one record for every CDR3 protein. The data show approximately 650,000 distinct CDR3 sequences, with around 13% seen just once and around 0.79% held by the top ten. The sample holds a few counts of this clonotype. Its antigen is unidentified. The TCR originated in a girl aged 2 to 10 with congenital amegakaryocytic thrombocytopenia, due to receive a stem cell transplant. The material sequenced was PBMCs, taken before TCRalphabeta/CD19-depleted stem cell transplant.

The CDR3 loop is CASSQDRLAGPRGREQYF. As DNA, the CDR3 is TGCGCCAGCAGCCAAGATCGGCTAGCGGGTCCCCGGGGACGGGAGCAGTACTTC. V gene TRBV4-1 combines with J gene TRBJ2-7; 8 positions agree with TRBD2. The germline V gene encodes CDR1 MGHRA and CDR2 YSYEKL. V gave up 0 bases and J gave up 7 bases; unmatched junction bases: 17. The CDR3 is made up of 18 amino acids.